Listed below are T cell receptor beta chains from one sample, sequenced in a study of T-cell reconstitution after alpha-beta-depleted transplantation in children. In TCRdb, the PCR reads were re-called with MiXCR into one record per CDR3 protein. The table lists a few hundred thousand distinct CDR3 sequences, approximately 9.6% of them singletons. Sequences were derived from PBMCs from the stem cell graft donor, sampled from the stem cell graft. The receptors come from a human donor who donated a stem cell graft to a child with SCID. Both conserved end residues are part of each CDR3. A D gene is named only where the DNA matches it firmly. The listing skips clone size in some rows; elsewhere it reads once, few, many or a size class.

J: TRBJ1-2
size: many
V: TRBV5-1
D: TRBD1
CDR3: CASSAGTGYGYTF
DNA: TGCGCCAGCAGCGCCGGGACAGGGTATGGCTACACCTTC

J: TRBJ1-4
size: few
V: TRBV9
D: -
CDR3: CASSQDSFPNEKLFF
DNA: TGTGCCAGCAGCCAAGACAGTTTTCCTAATGAAAAACTGTTTTTT

J: TRBJ2-7
size: few
V: TRBV5-1
D: -
CDR3: CASSFTGTEREQYF
DNA: TGCGCCAGCAGTTTCACAGGGACGGAGAGGGAGCAGTACTTC

J: TRBJ2-5
size: few
V: TRBV2
D: TRBD1
CDR3: CASSVNPGQGEETQYF
DNA: TGTGCCAGCAGCGTAAACCCCGGACAGGGAGAAGAGACCCAGTACTTC

J: TRBJ2-1
size: -
V: TRBV12-3/TRBV12-4
D: -
CDR3: CASSLKFGTPSYNEQFF
DNA: TGTGCCAGCAGTTTAAAATTTGGGACACCCTCCTACAATGAGCAGTTCTTC

J: TRBJ2-3
size: many
V: TRBV6-4
D: TRBD2
CDR3: CASSETSGRTDTQYF
DNA: TGTGCCAGCAGCGAGACTAGCGGGCGGACAGATACGCAGTATTTT

J: TRBJ1-1
size: few
V: TRBV7-9
D: -
CDR3: CASSSDGVKAFF
DNA: TGTGCCAGCAGCTCAGATGGGGTTAAAGCTTTCTTT

J: TRBJ2-2
size: many
V: TRBV5-5
D: -
CDR3: CASRGKLPNTGELFF
DNA: TGTGCCAGCAGAGGGAAATTACCGAACACCGGGGAGCTGTTTTTT

J: TRBJ2-1
size: -
V: TRBV24-1
D: TRBD2
CDR3: CATSDPSGGAYNEQFF
DNA: TGTGCCACCAGTGACCCTAGCGGGGGGGCCTACAATGAGCAGTTCTTC

J: TRBJ1-1
size: -
V: TRBV7-9
D: -
CDR3: CASSVRELLNTEAFF
DNA: TGTGCCAGCAGTGTGAGGGAGTTGTTGAACACTGAAGCTTTCTTT

J: TRBJ1-1
size: many
V: TRBV7-6
D: TRBD1
CDR3: CASSLLQGAPEAFF
DNA: TGTGCCAGCAGCTTACTACAGGGGGCTCCTGAAGCTTTCTTT

J: TRBJ2-5
size: few
V: TRBV5-1
D: -
CDR3: CASSLIGAQETQYF
DNA: TGCGCCAGCAGCTTGATCGGGGCCCAAGAAACCCAGTACTTC

J: TRBJ2-1
size: many
V: TRBV7-9
D: -
CDR3: CASSLAQVNEQFF
DNA: TGTGCCAGCAGCTTAGCACAGGTCAATGAGCAGTTCTTC

J: TRBJ2-5
size: few
V: TRBV6-1
D: -
CDR3: CASKRSSWPQETQYF
DNA: TGTGCCAGCAAGCGTAGTTCGTGGCCCCAAGAGACCCAGTACTTC

J: TRBJ2-1
size: few
V: TRBV6-5
D: TRBD2
CDR3: CASSFQTSGGYNEQFF
DNA: TGTGCCAGCAGTTTCCAGACTAGCGGGGGATACAATGAGCAGTTCTTC

J: TRBJ2-7
size: few
V: TRBV10-3
D: -
CDR3: CAISEPGLYEQYF
DNA: TGTGCCATCAGTGAGCCCGGACTATACGAGCAGTACTTC

J: TRBJ1-2
size: many
V: TRBV10-1
D: -
CDR3: CASSESGGNGYTF
DNA: TGCGCCAGCAGTGAGTCGGGGGGAAATGGCTACACCTTC

J: TRBJ2-1
size: -
V: TRBV6-5
D: -
CDR3: CASSYSRGSPRGNEQFF
DNA: TGTGCCAGCAGTTACTCCCGGGGCAGCCCTCGGGGAAATGAGCAGTTCTTC

J: TRBJ1-1
size: few
V: TRBV20-1
D: -
CDR3: CSARESSGGSTEAFF
DNA: TGCAGTGCTAGAGAGTCATCGGGGGGCAGTACTGAAGCTTTCTTT

J: TRBJ2-1
size: -
V: TRBV4-1
D: TRBD2
CDR3: CASSQVNGGAPEFVQFF
DNA: TGCGCCAGCAGCCAAGTTAACGGGGGGGCCCCCGAATTTGTGCAGTTCTTC

J: TRBJ2-5
size: few
V: TRBV6-6
D: -
CDR3: CASSWGAQETQYF
DNA: TGTGCCAGCAGCTGGGGGGCTCAAGAGACCCAGTACTTC

J: TRBJ1-1
size: few
V: TRBV7-9
D: -
CDR3: CASSLGAAAAEAFF
DNA: TGTGCCAGCAGCTTGGGGGCCGCAGCGGCTGAAGCTTTCTTT

J: TRBJ2-7
size: few
V: TRBV12-3/TRBV12-4
D: -
CDR3: CASSQAHSYEQYF
DNA: TGTGCCAGCAGCCAGGCCCACTCCTACGAGCAGTACTTC

J: TRBJ2-7
size: many
V: TRBV27
D: -
CDR3: CASSLTSGSIVYEQYF
DNA: TGTGCCAGCAGTCTCACTTCGGGATCCATCGTCTACGAGCAGTACTTC

J: TRBJ2-3
size: few
V: TRBV5-1
D: -
CDR3: CASTALTTDTQYF
DNA: TGCGCCAGCACCGCCCTCACCACAGATACGCAGTATTTT

J: TRBJ2-2
size: few
V: TRBV20-1
D: -
CDR3: CSARYWGSGADTGELFF
DNA: TGCAGTGCTAGATATTGGGGGTCAGGGGCTGACACCGGGGAGCTGTTTTTT

J: TRBJ1-1
size: few
V: TRBV19
D: -
CDR3: CASSETAWAAFF
DNA: TGTGCCAGTAGTGAAACGGCCTGGGCGGCTTTCTTT

J: TRBJ2-7
size: few
V: TRBV12-3/TRBV12-4
D: -
CDR3: CASKHRTSYEQYF
DNA: TGTGCCAGCAAGCACAGGACTTCCTACGAGCAGTACTTC

J: TRBJ2-3
size: -
V: TRBV3-1
D: -
CDR3: CASTKVGTWTDTQYF
DNA: TGTGCCAGCACCAAAGTGGGGACATGGACAGATACGCAGTATTTT

J: TRBJ2-1
size: -
V: TRBV7-9
D: -
CDR3: CASSHWAWNEQFF
DNA: TGTGCCAGCAGCCACTGGGCTTGGAATGAGCAGTTCTTC

J: TRBJ2-7
size: few
V: TRBV7-9
D: TRBD2
CDR3: CASNRGGRDYEQYF
DNA: TGTGCCAGCAACCGGGGGGGACGGGACTACGAGCAGTACTTC

J: TRBJ2-2
size: -
V: TRBV20-1
D: -
CDR3: CSARTPSGELFF
DNA: TGCAGTGCTAGAACCCCTTCCGGGGAGCTGTTTTTT

J: TRBJ1-1
size: few
V: TRBV10-3
D: -
CDR3: CAIREQGTEAFF
DNA: TGTGCCATCCGGGAACAGGGAACTGAAGCTTTCTTT

J: TRBJ1-2
size: -
V: TRBV20-1
D: -
CDR3: CSASRGEVGYTF
DNA: TGCAGTGCTAGCCGCGGGGAAGTCGGCTACACCTTC

J: TRBJ1-1
size: few
V: TRBV5-1
D: -
CDR3: CASSSVVANTEAFF
DNA: TGCGCCAGCAGCTCAGTAGTGGCTAACACTGAAGCTTTCTTT

J: TRBJ1-1
size: many
V: TRBV29-1
D: -
CDR3: CSVHPPSLNTEAFF
DNA: TGCAGCGTCCACCCCCCCTCCTTGAACACTGAAGCTTTCTTT

J: TRBJ2-7
size: many
V: TRBV12-3/TRBV12-4
D: -
CDR3: CASSLKGGQFYEQYF
DNA: TGTGCCAGCAGTTTAAAGGGGGGACAGTTTTACGAGCAGTACTTC

J: TRBJ2-1
size: -
V: TRBV5-1
D: TRBD2
CDR3: CASSVAGEWSNEQFF
DNA: TGCGCCAGCAGCGTAGCGGGGGAATGGAGCAATGAGCAGTTCTTC

J: TRBJ2-3
size: -
V: TRBV5-1
D: TRBD1
CDR3: CASRTGQSTDTQYF
DNA: TGCGCCAGCAGGACGGGACAGAGCACAGATACGCAGTATTTT

J: TRBJ1-6
size: few
V: TRBV7-3
D: -
CDR3: CASSLVANSPLHF
DNA: TGTGCCAGCAGCTTGGTGGCAAATTCACCCCTCCACTTT

J: TRBJ1-1
size: -
V: TRBV10-3
D: -
CDR3: CAISGGETEAFF
DNA: TGTGCCATCAGTGGGGGGGAGACTGAAGCTTTCTTT

J: TRBJ1-1
size: many
V: TRBV28
D: -
CDR3: CASTGGTEAFF
DNA: TGTGCCAGCACGGGGGGCACTGAAGCTTTCTTT

J: TRBJ2-2
size: many
V: TRBV12-3/TRBV12-4
D: -
CDR3: CASSRAGNTGELFF
DNA: TGTGCCAGCAGTCGGGCAGGGAACACCGGGGAGCTGTTTTTT

J: TRBJ2-7
size: many
V: TRBV5-1
D: -
CDR3: CASSVAVLSGEQYF
DNA: TGCGCCAGCAGCGTCGCGGTCCTATCGGGCGAGCAGTACTTC

J: TRBJ2-1
size: -
V: TRBV9
D: -
CDR3: CASSNPTGPGVNEQFF
DNA: TGTGCCAGCTCCAACCCGACAGGCCCCGGGGTTAATGAGCAGTTCTTC

J: TRBJ2-1
size: many
V: TRBV10-3
D: -
CDR3: CAISEGRGANEQFF
DNA: TGTGCCATCAGTGAAGGTAGGGGAGCAAATGAGCAGTTCTTC

J: TRBJ2-1
size: few
V: TRBV5-1
D: TRBD1
CDR3: CASSLEPTGFSYNEQFF
DNA: TGCGCCAGCAGCTTGGAACCGACAGGGTTCTCCTACAATGAGCAGTTCTTC

J: TRBJ2-1
size: few
V: TRBV11-3
D: TRBD1
CDR3: CASSLDQGAGNEQFF
DNA: TGTGCCAGCAGCTTAGATCAGGGGGCGGGCAATGAGCAGTTCTTC

J: TRBJ1-1
size: few
V: TRBV5-5
D: -
CDR3: CASSPRNYKGTEAFF
DNA: TGTGCCAGCAGCCCCAGAAACTACAAGGGGACTGAAGCTTTCTTT

J: TRBJ1-1
size: -
V: TRBV7-3
D: -
CDR3: CASSLGTRMNTEAFF
DNA: TGTGCCAGCAGCTTAGGGACAAGAATGAACACTGAAGCTTTCTTT

J: TRBJ1-1
size: few
V: TRBV7-8
D: -
CDR3: CASSLGNLGGNTEAFF
DNA: TGTGCCAGCAGCTTAGGGAACCTAGGGGGGAACACTGAAGCTTTCTTT

J: TRBJ2-4
size: many
V: TRBV3-1
D: TRBD2
CDR3: CASSQASGGILTVAAKNIQYF
DNA: TGTGCCAGCAGCCAAGCCAGCGGGGGGATTCTTACCGTCGCGGCCAAAAACATTCAGTACTTC

J: TRBJ2-7
size: -
V: TRBV20-1
D: -
CDR3: CSARGTGISSYEQYF
DNA: TGCAGTGCTAGAGGTACCGGAATTTCTTCCTACGAGCAGTACTTC

J: TRBJ2-1
size: -
V: TRBV12-3/TRBV12-4
D: -
CDR3: CASSKPGTYNEQFF
DNA: TGTGCCAGCAGCAAACCCGGGACCTACAATGAGCAGTTCTTC